This T cell receptor (beta chain) stems from a study of blood T cell repertoires in COVID-19. At the level of the study: Sites across the United States, Italy and Spain contributed samples from acute and convalescent COVID-19. T cells, B-cell-depleted T cells, or PBMCs supplied cDNA or gDNA.

In the study's own analysis: How many nucleated cells were present was estimated from reference gene primer amplification. The protocol was immunoSEQ multiplex PCR, while the TCRdb copy is restricted to in-frame clones and leaves out a portion. V and J calls and clone size are copied from that table; D and trimming were computed from the DNA. The sample includes 150,000 to 200,000 clones, 79% seen only once; the top ten take 7% to 10%. While infection was still active, Seattle patients were enrolled and then followed longitudinally. Unmatched junction bases numbered 10, after V lost 4 bases and J lost 5 bases. The CDR3 loop spans 17 amino acids. Germline V CDR1 and CDR2: SGHRS, YFSETQ.

This clonotype originated in a woman aged 60-75 years with COVID-19, enrolled during active disease. J is TRBJ2-5 and V is TRBV5-1; 14 bases map to TRBD2. Sequencing input: peripheral blood. The CDR3 region is CASSPRTSGRRQETQYF. CDR3 DNA: TGCGCCAGCAGCCCGCGGACTAGCGGGAGGAGGCAGGAGACCCAGTACTTC.